The 23 T cell receptor beta chains in this list originate from one sample, sequenced in a study of tumor-infiltrating lymphocytes in localized non-small cell lung cancer. The table came from immunoSEQ multiplex PCR; TCRdb's copy has only in-frame clones and leaves some out. The table records 6,000 or so clones, over 65% of them present only once. Material: lung tumor tissue. These TCRs come from a human donor with non-small cell lung cancer.

This clone occurred once. This rearrangement joins TRBV19 to TRBJ1-2; TRBD1 agrees at 9 bases. The CDR3 spans 14 residues. V shed 4 bases, J shed 3 bases, and the junction held 3 bases outside the gene matches. The V gene's germline CDR1 is LNHDA and CDR2 SQIVND (reference sequence). The CDR3 loop is CASSNTGGHYGYTF. CDR3 coding DNA: TGTGCCAGTAGTAATACAGGGGGCCACTATGGCTACACCTTC.

This clone was detected only once. This chain joins TRBV4-3 and TRBJ1-3, with unresolved D. V shed 0 bases and J shed 2 bases, with 8 bases lying between them. Germline lookup yields CDR1 LGHNA and CDR2 YSLEER. The CDR3 has 15 residues. CDR3 coding DNA: TGCGCCAGCAGCCAAGATCATAGGGCTGGAAACACCATATATTTT. Its protein is CASSQDHRAGNTIYF.

On this clone: At one boundary the junction diverges from the germline segment, which might be a read error. The rearrangement joins TRBV19 to TRBJ1-1; unclear D gene. From germline, CDR1 is LNHDA and CDR2 SQIVND (reference sequence). This CDR3 comprises 15 residues. The CDR3: CASSLENSANTEAFF. The CDR3 region has the DNA TGTGCCAGTAGTCTAGAGAACTCCGCGAACACTGAAGCTTTCTTT.

The rearrangement joins TRBV6-1 to TRBJ1-6; weak D call: TRBD1 (6 bases). Germline V CDR1 and CDR2: MNHNS, SASEGT. The V gene lost 9 bases and the J gene lost 8 bases, with 20 bases spanning the gap. The CDR3 extends over 15 amino acids. CDR3 residues: CARSPTGREDSPLHF. The CDR3 nucleotides are TGTGCCAGAAGTCCAACAGGGAGGGAAGATTCACCCCTCCACTTT.

This clone was seen more than once but under ten times. The rearrangement joins TRBV6-5 to TRBJ1-1; D not resolved. CDR1 and CDR2 (germline): MNHEY, SVGAGI. V was cut by 5 bases and J by 3 bases, with 7 bases left in between. The CDR3 runs 12 residues. The DNA of the CDR3 is TGTGCCAGCAGTGGTCAAGACACTGAAGCTTTCTTT. This gives the protein CASSGQDTEAFF.

This rearrangement joins TRBV5-1 to TRBJ1-1, with D unresolved. The germline gives CDR1 SGHRS, CDR2 YFSETQ. This CDR3 has 13 amino acids. With 1 base removed from V and 2 bases from J, the gap between germline ends came to 6 bases. Here the CDR3 reads CASSLTDNTEAFF. The CDR3 bases are TGCGCCAGCAGCTTGACAGATAACACTGAAGCTTTCTTT.

CDR3: CASSLGRAGPNPSTDTQYF. DNA for the CDR3: TGTGCCAGCAGTTTGGGAAGGGCAGGGCCCAACCCTAGCACAGATACGCAGTATTTT. The chain couples TRBV28 to TRBJ2-3; TRBD1 is a possible D gene (5 bases). The germline gives CDR1 MDHEN, CDR2 SYDVKM. The CDR3 has 19 residues. The V and J ends lost 3 bases and 0 bases respectively, with 22 bases between them.

This chain links TRBV10-3 with TRBJ2-3; either TRBD1 or TRBD2 may supply D (7 bases each). CDR1 is ENHRY, CDR2 SYGVKD, per germline. There are 17 residues in the CDR3. Trimming removed 4 bases at V and 2 bases at J, with 19 bases between. CDR3 region: CAISAPQGGANTDTQYF. The CDR3 DNA reads TGTGCCATCAGTGCCCCTCAGGGGGGGGCAAACACAGATACGCAGTATTTT.

This chain joins TRBV7-2 and TRBJ1-2; 10 bases agree with TRBD1. Germline assignment: CDR1 SGHTA and CDR2 FQGNSA. J was trimmed by 6 bases and V by 4 bases; bases with no gene match: 5. The CDR3 is 14 residues long. CDR3 amino acids: CASSYDRGQDGYTF. In DNA form, the CDR3 reads TGTGCCAGCAGCTACGACAGGGGGCAGGATGGCTACACCTTC.

The rearrangement joins TRBV27 to TRBJ1-5; weak D call: TRBD1 (6 bases). V was trimmed by 6 bases and J by 2 bases, leaving 17 bases between them. Germline V gene data show CDR1 as MNHEY and CDR2 as SMNVEV (reference sequence). This CDR3 comprises 16 residues. CDR3 sequence: CASSSSGVVGNQPQHF. DNA for the CDR3: TGTGCCAGCAGCTCCTCAGGGGTGGTGGGCAATCAGCCCCAGCATTTT.

The chain employs TRBV29-1 and TRBJ2-7; 12 bases are a match to TRBD1. The length of the CDR3 is 13 residues. Germline assignment: CDR1 SQVTM and CDR2 ANQGSEA. After removal of 6 bases from V and 5 bases from J, the junction contained 5 bases not matched to a gene. The CDR3 protein is CSVGTGGIHEQYF. DNA of the CDR3: TGCAGCGTCGGGACAGGGGGCATCCACGAGCAGTACTTC.

The chain combines TRBV5-1 with TRBJ2-3; D gene unclear. Deletions cut 1 base from V and 0 bases from J, with 9 bases between. Germline V CDR1 and CDR2: SGHRS, YFSETQ. CDR3 length: 15 residues. CDR3 sequence reads: CASSLWRSSTDTQYF. The CDR3 DNA reads TGCGCCAGCAGCTTGTGGCGGTCTAGCACAGATACGCAGTATTTT.

The J gene is TRBJ2-7, the V gene TRBV11-3; tentatively, D is TRBD2 (5 bases). Trimming left V 6 bases short and J 4 bases short, with 19 bases between. CDR1 and CDR2 (germline): SGHNT, YENEEA. CDR3 length equals 15 residues. The CDR3 sequence is CASSSGERERYEQYF. The CDR3 DNA follows: TGTGCCAGCAGTTCCGGGGAGAGGGAGAGGTACGAGCAGTACTTC. Drawing the rest from reference TRBV11-3 and TRBJ2-7, the complete variable domain is EAGVVQSPRYKIIEKKQPVAFWCNPISGHNTLYWYLQNLGQGPELLIRYENEEAVDDSQLPKDRFSAERLKGVDSTLKIQPAELGDSAVYLCASSSGERERYEQYFGPGTRLTVT.

The chain couples TRBV9 to TRBJ1-3, with D perhaps matching TRBD1 (5 bases). The CDR3 spans 16 residues. V was trimmed by 2 bases and J by 2 bases, leaving 14 bases between them. Per germline, CDR1 SGDLS and CDR2 YYNGEE. CDR3 amino acids: CASSVGQGSPGNTIYF. The CDR3 DNA sequence: TGTGCCAGCAGCGTTGGCCAGGGCTCCCCTGGAAACACCATATATTTT.

Details on this clone: The sample holds other DNA sequences that translate to the same CDR3. This chain joins TRBV9 and TRBJ2-1; 11 bases are a match to TRBD2. The J segment lost 8 bases and the V segment lost 8 bases, leaving 12 bases of the junction unmatched. Germline V gives CDR1 SGDLS, CDR2 YYNGEE. This CDR3 contains 15 residues. CDR3 protein: CASALAGGHLYEQFF. The DNA of the CDR3 is TGTGCCAGTGCCCTAGCGGGAGGCCATTTGTATGAGCAGTTCTTC. Full variable domain (missing parts from reference TRBV9 and TRBJ2-1): DSGVTQTPKHLITATGQRVTLRCSPRSGDLSVYWYQQSLDQGLQFLIQYYNGEERAKGNILERFSAQQFPDLHSELNLSSLELGDSALYFCASALAGGHLYEQFFGPGTRLTVL.

This clone was found once. The chain employs TRBV30 and TRBJ2-7, with D possibly TRBD1 on 6 matching bases. CDR1 and CDR2 (germline): GTSNPN, SVGIG (reference sequence). The CDR3 spans 17 residues. V lost 5 bases to trimming and J lost 3 bases, with 26 bases between them. The CDR3 nucleotides are TGTGCCTGGGAAACCCCCCGGGACAAGGACTCGAACTACGAGCAGTACTTC. It encodes CAWETPRDKDSNYEQYF. Combining the CDR3 with reference TRBV30 and TRBJ2-7 gives the whole variable domain SQTIHQWPATLVQPVGSPLSLECTVEGTSNPNLYWYRQAAGRGLQLLFYSVGIGQISSEVPQNLSASRPQDRQFILSSKKLLLSDSGFYLCAWETPRDKDSNYEQYFGPGTRLTVT.

The genes are TRBV7-6 and TRBJ2-3; D gene ambiguous. Looked up from germline, CDR1 is SGHVS and CDR2 is FNYEAQ. This CDR3 spans 13 amino acids. The V end lost 5 bases, the J end lost 3 bases, and 9 bases lay between the germline ends. CDR3 nucleotides: TGTGCCAGCAGCACCCACACAACAGATACGCAGTATTTT. It encodes CASSTHTTDTQYF.

This chain uses TRBV10-2 with TRBJ2-3, with D uncertain. Trimming left V 3 bases short and J 4 bases short, with 8 bases between. CDR3 size: 13 residues. CDR1 and CDR2 from the germline V gene are WSHSY and SAAADI. The CDR3 nucleotides read TGCGCCAGCAGTGAAAATGCCGCAGATACGCAGTATTTT. It encodes CASSENAADTQYF.

The V and J genes are TRBV9 and TRBJ1-6; D may be TRBD1 (5 bases). CDR1 is SGDLS and CDR2 is YYNGEE in the germline V gene. Trimming shortened V by 0 bases and J by 10 bases, and 23 bases separated the two germline ends. This CDR3 contains 18 residues. In nucleotides, the CDR3 is TGTGCCAGCAGCGTAGGAGAAGGTGCAGGGATCGTCCGGTCACCCCTCCACTTT. It translates to CASSVGEGAGIVRSPLHF.

V and J are TRBV19 and TRBJ2-1; 8 bases fit TRBD2. The CDR3 is made up of 16 amino acids. Germline trimming cut 5 bases from V and 8 bases from J; bases unmatched to any gene: 14. Germline V gene sequence: CDR1 LNHDA, CDR2 SQIVND (reference sequence). In nucleotides, the CDR3 is TGTGCCAGTAGTCCAATGAAAACGGGAGGGGGGTATGAGCAGTTCTTC. This encodes CASSPMKTGGGYEQFF. Based on the CDR3 plus reference TRBV19 and TRBJ2-1, the full variable domain is DGGITQSPKYLFRKEGQNVTLSCEQNLNHDAMYWYRQDPGQGLRLIYYSQIVNDFQKGDIAEGYSVSREKKESFPLTVTSAQKNPTAFYLCASSPMKTGGGYEQFFGPGTRLTVL.

This clone was observed a few times. This sequence joins TRBV6-1 and TRBJ2-7, with TRBD2 as a possible D gene (5 bases). CDR1 and CDR2 from the germline V gene are MNHNS and SASEGT. The V and J ends lost 6 bases and 2 bases respectively, with 17 bases between them. This CDR3 spans 15 amino acids. As DNA, the CDR3 is TGTGCCAGCAGCCTTGCGAGGGCCATTACCTACGAGCAGTACTTC. Protein: CASSLARAITYEQYF.

This clone was seen only once. The chain couples TRBV18 to TRBJ1-1; possible D gene TRBD1, 5 bases. Germline V gene data show CDR1 as KGHSH and CDR2 as LQKENI. Trimming shortened V by 5 bases and J by 1 base, and 11 bases separated the two germline ends. The length of the CDR3 is 14 residues. The CDR3 DNA reads as TGTGCCAGCTCAGCAATACAGGAGAACACTGAAGCTTTCTTT. This encodes CASSAIQENTEAFF.

This rearrangement joins TRBV5-6 to TRBJ2-7; D is unresolved. With 0 bases removed from V and 6 bases from J, the gap between germline ends came to 7 bases. The CDR3 totals 12 residues. Per germline, CDR1 SGHDT and CDR2 YYEEEE. The CDR3 nucleotides are TGTGCCAGCAGCTTGGGGGGTACCGAGCAGTACTTC. Translating it yields CASSLGGTEQYF.